This entry concerns a single T cell receptor beta chain. Its antigen is undetermined. Trimming removed 1 base at V and 5 bases at J, with 14 bases between. This CDR3 is built from 15 residues. CDR1 is SEHNR, CDR2 FQNEAQ, per germline (reference sequence). The data belong to a study of blood T cells in healthy people across ages. Study results and caveats: PBMCs were not sorted, which prevented a conclusive comparison of naive versus antigen-experienced cells. The study lacked donor CMV status, which possibly confounded expanded clonotype changes.

The use of a sample-barcoded 5' primer and a J-beta primer mix characterized a second PCR of roughly 6 to 12 cycles. Using its own MiXCR run on the 5' RACE reads, TCRdb lists one record per CDR3 protein. Here the sample spans approximately 1,000,000 distinct CDR3 sequences, about two fifths being singletons. Sequenced material: blood. The V call is TRBV7-9, the J call TRBJ1-1; a possible D gene is TRBD1 (6 bases). The receptor comes from a man in his late teens or twenties in good health. The CDR3 region is CASSLVTGIMTEAFF. Written as DNA, the CDR3 is TGTGCCAGCAGCTTAGTCACAGGGATTATGACTGAAGCTTTCTTT.